This T cell receptor beta chain came from a study of blood T cell repertoires in COVID-19. In germline, CDR1 is MNHEY, CDR2 SVGAGI. CDR3 length: 16 amino acids. V gave up 4 bases and J gave up 5 bases; unmatched junction bases: 11. Assay used: immunoSEQ multiplex PCR; TCRdb lists only in-frame clones, some missing. The sample carries hundreds of thousands of clones, about 90% recorded once. The chain links TRBV6-5 to TRBJ1-1, with TRBD1 matching over 9 bases. This clonotype was obtained from a woman younger than 35 who had recovered from COVID-19. What was sequenced was peripheral blood. As DNA, the CDR3 is TGTGCCAGCAGTTCGCCCTCACAGGGGGCTGGGACTGAAGCTTTCTTT. Translated, it gives CASSSPSQGAGTEAFF.